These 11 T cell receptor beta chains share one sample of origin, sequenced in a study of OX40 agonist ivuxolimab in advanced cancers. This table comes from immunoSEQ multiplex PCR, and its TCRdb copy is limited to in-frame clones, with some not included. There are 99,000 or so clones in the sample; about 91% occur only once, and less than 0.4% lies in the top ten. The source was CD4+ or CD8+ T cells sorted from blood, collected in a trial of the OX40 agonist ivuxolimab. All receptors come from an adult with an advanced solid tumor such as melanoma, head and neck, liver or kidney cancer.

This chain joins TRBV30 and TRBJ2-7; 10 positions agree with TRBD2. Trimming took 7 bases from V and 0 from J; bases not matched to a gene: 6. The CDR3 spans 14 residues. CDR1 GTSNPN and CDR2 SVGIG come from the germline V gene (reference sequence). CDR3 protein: CALISGRNSYEQYF. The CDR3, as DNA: TGTGCCTTGATTAGCGGGAGGAACTCCTACGAGCAGTACTTC.

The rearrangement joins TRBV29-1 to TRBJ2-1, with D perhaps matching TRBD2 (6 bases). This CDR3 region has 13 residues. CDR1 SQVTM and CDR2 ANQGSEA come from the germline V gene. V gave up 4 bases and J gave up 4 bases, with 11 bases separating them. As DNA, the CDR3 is TGCAGCGTTGGGGCTAGCGAGTACAATGAGCAGTTCTTC. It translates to CSVGASEYNEQFF.

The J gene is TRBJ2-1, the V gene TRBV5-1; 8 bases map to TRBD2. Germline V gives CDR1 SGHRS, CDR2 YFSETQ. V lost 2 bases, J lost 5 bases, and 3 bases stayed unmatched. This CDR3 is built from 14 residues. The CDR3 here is CASSFDSGNNEQFF. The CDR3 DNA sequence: TGCGCCAGCAGCTTTGATAGCGGGAACAATGAGCAGTTCTTC.

CDR3 DNA: TGTGCCAGCAGCTTATACTGGACAGGGTCTACGGGGGCCAACGTCCTGACTTTC. Its protein is CASSLYWTGSTGANVLTF. This sequence joins TRBV5-6 and TRBJ2-6; 8 nucleotides line up with TRBD1. The CDR3 totals 18 residues. Germline V lookup: CDR1 SGHDT, CDR2 YYEEEE. J gave up 4 bases and V 2 bases, and 11 bases lay outside the gene matches. The whole variable domain, remainder taken from reference TRBV5-6 and TRBJ2-6, is DAGVTQSPTHLIKTRGQQVTLRCSPKSGHDTVSWYQQALGQGPQFIFQYYEEEERQRGNFPDRFSGHQFPNYSSELNVNALLLGDSALYLCASSLYWTGSTGANVLTFGAGSRLTVL.

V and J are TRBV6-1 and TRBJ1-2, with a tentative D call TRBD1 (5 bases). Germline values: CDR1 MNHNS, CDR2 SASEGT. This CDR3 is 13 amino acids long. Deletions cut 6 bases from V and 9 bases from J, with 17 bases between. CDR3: CASRPGTESSYTF. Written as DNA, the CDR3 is TGTGCCAGCAGACCCGGGACCGAGTCGAGCTACACCTTC.

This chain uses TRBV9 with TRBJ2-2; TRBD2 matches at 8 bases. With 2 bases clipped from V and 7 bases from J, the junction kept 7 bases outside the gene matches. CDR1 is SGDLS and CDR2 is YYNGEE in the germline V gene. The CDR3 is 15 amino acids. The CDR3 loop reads CASSVQGLDGGELFF. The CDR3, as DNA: TGTGCCAGCAGCGTCCAGGGACTAGACGGCGGGGAGCTGTTTTTT.

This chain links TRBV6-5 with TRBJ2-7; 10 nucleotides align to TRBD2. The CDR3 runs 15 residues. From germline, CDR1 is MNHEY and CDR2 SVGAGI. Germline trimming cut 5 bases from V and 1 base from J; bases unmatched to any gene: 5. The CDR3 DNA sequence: TGTGCCAGCAGTATCCTAGCGGGAGAGTCCTACGAGCAGTACTTC. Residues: CASSILAGESYEQYF.

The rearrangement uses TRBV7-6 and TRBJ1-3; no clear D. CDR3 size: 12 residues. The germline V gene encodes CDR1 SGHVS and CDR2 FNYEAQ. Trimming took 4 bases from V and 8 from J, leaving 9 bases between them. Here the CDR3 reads CASSSPGDTIYF. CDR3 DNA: TGTGCCAGCAGCTCCCCCGGGGACACCATATATTTT.

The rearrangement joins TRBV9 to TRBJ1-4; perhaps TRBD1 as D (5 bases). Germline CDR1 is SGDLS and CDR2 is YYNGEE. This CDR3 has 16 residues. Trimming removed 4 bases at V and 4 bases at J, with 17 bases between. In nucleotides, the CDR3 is TGTGCCAGCAGCCGATTGCCCCAGGGAGTTAATGAAAAACTGTTTTTT. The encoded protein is CASSRLPQGVNEKLFF.

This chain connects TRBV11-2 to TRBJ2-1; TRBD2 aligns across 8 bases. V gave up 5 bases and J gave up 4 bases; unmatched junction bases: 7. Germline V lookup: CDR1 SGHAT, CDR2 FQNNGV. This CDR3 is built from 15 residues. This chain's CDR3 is CASSPRTSRYNEQFF. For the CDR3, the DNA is TGTGCCAGCAGCCCACGGACTAGCAGATACAATGAGCAGTTCTTC.

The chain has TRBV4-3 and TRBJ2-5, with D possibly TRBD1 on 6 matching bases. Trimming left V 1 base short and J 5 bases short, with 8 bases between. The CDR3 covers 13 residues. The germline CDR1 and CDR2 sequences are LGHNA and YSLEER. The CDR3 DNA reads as TGCGCCAGCAGCCAAGGACAGGCGGAGACCCAGTACTTC. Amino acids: CASSQGQAETQYF.